This T cell receptor beta chain was captured by sequencing in a study of blood T cells in healthy people across ages. Donor samples were obtained from healthy Caucasian individuals from Russia, aged 6 to 90. Germline V gives CDR1 LGHDT, CDR2 YNNKEL (reference sequence). The CDR3 loop spans 13 amino acids. Trimming cost V 2 bases and J 8 bases, with 12 bases left between them. Using a J-beta primer mix together with a sample-barcoded 5' primer, a second PCR was run for roughly 6 to 12 cycles. Unique molecular identifiers of 12 random nucleotides labeled each cDNA. Using its own MiXCR run on the 5' RACE reads, TCRdb lists one record per CDR3 protein. Of about 570,000 distinct CDR3 sequences in the sample, 27% were seen once. Comments on this clonotype: Its antigen remains unidentified.

Study results and limitations: A roughly linear fall in TCR beta diversity per million T cells was seen with increasing age.

The chain uses TRBV3-1 and TRBJ1-2, with a tentative D call TRBD1 (5 bases). The sequenced material came from blood. The clonotype originates from a woman aged 65 to 85 in good health. The CDR3 loop reads CASSQWDQRGYTF. The CDR3 bases are TGTGCCAGCAGCCAATGGGACCAAAGAGGCTACACCTTC. Supplemented by reference TRBV3-1 and TRBJ1-2, the full variable domain reads DTAVSQTPKYLVTQMGNDKSIKCEQNLGHDTMYWYKQDSKKFLKIMFSYNNKELIINETVPNRFSPKSPDKAHLNLHINSLELGDSAVYFCASSQWDQRGYTFGSGTRLTVV.